Listed below are T cell receptor beta chains from one sample, sequenced in a study of T cell changes during pregnancy in multiple sclerosis. Libraries were prepared by immunoSEQ multiplex PCR; TCRdb keeps only in-frame clonotypes and omits some of them. The sample consists of more than 30,000 clones, approximately 92% of them appearing once. Input material: PBMCs (not recorded whether the cells were cultured). The receptors originated from a female donor with multiple sclerosis, enrolled in a pregnancy study. Each CDR3 is given with its conserved first and last residue. Fields, in order: J gene, clone size, D gene, V gene, CDR3 DNA, CDR3 protein. A D gene is named only where the DNA matches it firmly. Clone size is shown for a subset of rows, as once, few, many or a class of expanded clone.

TRBJ2-2	.	TRBD2	TRBV4-1	TGCGCCAGCAGCCTGAGCGGGAGGGCGGGTGACGGGGAGCTGTTTTTT	CASSLSGRAGDGELFF
TRBJ1-2	.	TRBD1	TRBV6-5	TGTGCCAGCAGTTCCGCAGGGGGCTACTATGGCTACACCTTC	CASSSAGGYYGYTF
TRBJ1-1	.	.	TRBV7-6	TGTGCCAGCAGCTTAGGGACAGTCTCTGAAGCTTTCTTT	CASSLGTVSEAFF
TRBJ1-4	.	.	TRBV19	TGTGCCAGTAGTATAGATGCCTACAATCGAGGTCTAGGGGAAAAACTGTTTTTT	CASSIDAYNRGLGEKLFF
TRBJ1-4	.	.	TRBV27	TGTGCCAGCAGTTTTCGGACGCATGAAAAACTGTTTTTT	CASSFRTHEKLFF
TRBJ1-2	.	.	TRBV28	TGTGCCAGCAGTTTGGGGGGCGGCTATGGCTACACCTTC	CASSLGGGYGYTF
TRBJ2-2	.	TRBD2	TRBV9	TGTGCCAGCAGCGGAGGGACTAGCTCGGGTTGGCTGTTTTTT	CASSGGTSSGWLFF
TRBJ2-2	.	TRBD2	TRBV9	TGTGCCAGCAGCGTATTTCTAGCGGGAGGGCCCGGGGAGCTGTTTTTT	CASSVFLAGGPGELFF
TRBJ1-2	.	TRBD1	TRBV27	TGTGCCAGCAGTTTATCGGCAGGGGGTAGTTATGGCTACACCTTC	CASSLSAGGSYGYTF
TRBJ1-1	.	.	TRBV5-3	TGTGCCAGAAGCTGGAGCATGTGCACTGAAGCTTTCTTT	CARSWSMCTEAFF
TRBJ1-2	.	.	TRBV5-6	TGTGCCAGCAGCCTACCCTTACCCAGTGGCTACACCTTC	CASSLPLPSGYTF
TRBJ1-2	.	.	TRBV10-3	TGTGCCATCAGTCAACAGGGATTCCTGAACTATGGCTACACCTTC	CAISQQGFLNYGYTF
TRBJ2-3	.	TRBD2	TRBV10-3	TGTGCCATCAGTGAGACTAGCGGGAGGGGGACGCAGTATTTT	CAISETSGRGTQYF
TRBJ2-2	.	.	TRBV11-2	TGTGCCAGCAGCTTCGAGAGTTCCCCTTACACCGGGGAGCTGTTTTTT	CASSFESSPYTGELFF
TRBJ2-7	.	.	TRBV7-2	TGTGCCAGCAGCTTAGGGTCCCGGGACAATACCTACGAGCAGTACTTC	CASSLGSRDNTYEQYF
TRBJ2-1	few	.	TRBV9	TGTGCCAGCAGCGTAGGGTTCTACAATGAGCAGTTCTTC	CASSVGFYNEQFF
TRBJ2-2	.	.	TRBV29-1	TGCAGCGTTGCGTCTACGACGACCGGGGAGCTGTTTTTT	CSVASTTTGELFF
TRBJ2-7	.	.	TRBV19	TGTGCCAGTAGTATTAGCGACGGTCAGGGATACGAGCAGTACTTC	CASSISDGQGYEQYF
TRBJ2-7	.	.	TRBV19	TGTGCCAGTAGTCTCCAGGGGAGCGAGCAGTACTTC	CASSLQGSEQYF
TRBJ2-5	.	.	TRBV6-1	TGTGCCAGCACAGGGGGGAAAGAGACCCAGTACTTC	CASTGGKETQYF
TRBJ1-2	once	.	TRBV6-5	TGTGCCAGCAGCCCCGACACCAGATATGGCTACACCTTC	CASSPDTRYGYTF
TRBJ2-3	.	.	TRBV7-3	TGTGCCAGCAGCTTCGGCACAGATACGCAGTATTTT	CASSFGTDTQYF
TRBJ2-3	.	.	TRBV11-3	TGTGCCAGCAGCTTAGATCGGCTAGATACGCAGTATTTT	CASSLDRLDTQYF
TRBJ2-1	.	.	TRBV6-6	TGTGCCAGCAGTTACTCCACCCTTGGGGATGAGCAGTTCTTC	CASSYSTLGDEQFF
TRBJ2-3	.	TRBD2	TRBV5-5	TGTGCCAGCAGCTCCCTGACTAGCAAAGATACGCAGTATTTT	CASSSLTSKDTQYF
TRBJ2-6	.	.	TRBV4-1	TGCGCCAGCAGCCAGGGTAGGGGGGAGGGCTCAGGGGCCAACGTCCTGACTTTC	CASSQGRGEGSGANVLTF
TRBJ2-1	medium-sized	TRBD2	TRBV5-1	TGCGCCAGCAGCCAACCTAGCGGGAGTGGCGGGGATGAGCAGTTCTTC	CASSQPSGSGGDEQFF
TRBJ2-1	.	.	TRBV27	TGTGCCAGCAGTCTAGCAAACAGGGCAGGGTACAATGAGCAGTTCTTC	CASSLANRAGYNEQFF
TRBJ2-5	.	.	TRBV23-1	TGCGCCAGCAGTCGGCCGTGGCAGGGTATTGGAGAGACCCAGTACTTC	CASSRPWQGIGETQYF